A selection of T cell receptor beta chains follows, all from one sample in a study of blood T cells in healthy people across ages. MiXCR was run by TCRdb on the 5' RACE reads, yielding one entry per CDR3 protein. The profile shows over 1,500,000 distinct CDR3 sequences, roughly 52% of them singletons. The sequenced material came from blood. Receptors originate from a woman between 35 and 50 years old in good health. Each CDR3 is given with its conserved first and last residue. Each record gives: J gene, clone size, V gene, D gene, CDR3 DNA, CDR3 protein. D genes are given only for firm matches. A clone size is listed for some rows: how often the clone was seen (once, few, many), or a class if it is expanded.

j_gene: TRBJ2-1; abundance: few; v_gene: TRBV7-2; d_gene: TRBD2; CDR3nt: TGTGCCAGCAGCCCCCTAGCGGGGGCAGGGGAGCAGTTCTTC; CDR3aa: CASSPLAGAGEQFF
j_gene: TRBJ2-4; abundance: .; v_gene: TRBV2; d_gene: .; CDR3nt: TGTGCCAGCAGTGAATTGGTCGTGGGGGCTCTCAAAAACATTCAGTACTTC; CDR3aa: CASSELVVGALKNIQYF
j_gene: TRBJ2-7; abundance: .; v_gene: TRBV7-2; d_gene: .; CDR3nt: TGTGCCAGCAGCTTAGACTTAGGCTCCTACGAGCAGTACTTC; CDR3aa: CASSLDLGSYEQYF
j_gene: TRBJ2-1; abundance: .; v_gene: TRBV3-1; d_gene: .; CDR3nt: TGTGCCAGCAGCCAAGAAGGGGTCGCTAGCTCCTACAATGAGCAGTTCTTC; CDR3aa: CASSQEGVASSYNEQFF
j_gene: TRBJ2-5; abundance: few; v_gene: TRBV7-2; d_gene: .; CDR3nt: TGTGCCAGCAGCTTTACGGTCCGCCAACCCCGGGAGACCCAGTACTTC; CDR3aa: CASSFTVRQPRETQYF
j_gene: TRBJ2-5; abundance: .; v_gene: TRBV6-2/TRBV6-3; d_gene: TRBD1; CDR3nt: TGTGCCAGCAGTCCCGACAGGGCTTTGGAGACCCAGTACTTC; CDR3aa: CASSPDRALETQYF
j_gene: TRBJ2-1; abundance: .; v_gene: TRBV6-1; d_gene: .; CDR3nt: TGTGCCAGCAAGGAGGGGGCTGGGAATGAGCAGTTCTTC; CDR3aa: CASKEGAGNEQFF
j_gene: TRBJ2-1; abundance: .; v_gene: TRBV29-1; d_gene: .; CDR3nt: TGCAGCGTTGTGCCTACCAATGAGCAGTTCTTC; CDR3aa: CSVVPTNEQFF
j_gene: TRBJ1-2; abundance: few; v_gene: TRBV7-6; d_gene: .; CDR3nt: TGTGCCAGCAGCTTAGCGTCGGGGGCGCCGGGCTATGGCTACACCTTC; CDR3aa: CASSLASGAPGYGYTF
j_gene: TRBJ2-5; abundance: .; v_gene: TRBV6-6; d_gene: TRBD2; CDR3nt: TGTGCCAGCAGTTGGAGTGCGGGGGGGCAAGAGACCCAGTACTTC; CDR3aa: CASSWSAGGQETQYF
j_gene: TRBJ2-5; abundance: .; v_gene: TRBV12-3/TRBV12-4; d_gene: TRBD2; CDR3nt: TGTGCCAGCAGTGACCCACTAGCGGGGGGGCTTAGTGGAGAGACCCAGTACTTC; CDR3aa: CASSDPLAGGLSGETQYF
j_gene: TRBJ1-5; abundance: once; v_gene: TRBV28; d_gene: TRBD1; CDR3nt: TGTGCCTCAACAGGGGTCCTGGCGAATCAGCCCCAGCATTTT; CDR3aa: CASTGVLANQPQHF
j_gene: TRBJ1-2; abundance: .; v_gene: TRBV7-2; d_gene: TRBD1; CDR3nt: TGTGCCACCGCGGACAGGAAAATTGATGGCTACACCTTC; CDR3aa: CATADRKIDGYTF
j_gene: TRBJ2-3; abundance: few; v_gene: TRBV4-1; d_gene: .; CDR3nt: TGCGCCAGCAGCCAAGTGGTTCGGGGCACAGATACGCAGTATTTT; CDR3aa: CASSQVVRGTDTQYF
j_gene: TRBJ2-7; abundance: .; v_gene: TRBV6-1; d_gene: .; CDR3nt: TGTGCCAGCAGTGAACAGTTTCCCTACGAGCAGTACTTC; CDR3aa: CASSEQFPYEQYF
j_gene: TRBJ2-7; abundance: few; v_gene: TRBV29-1; d_gene: .; CDR3nt: TGCAGCGTGATGGACTACGAGCAGTACTTC; CDR3aa: CSVMDYEQYF
j_gene: TRBJ2-6; abundance: .; v_gene: TRBV27; d_gene: .; CDR3nt: TGTGCCAGCAGTTTCAGAGGTCTCAGCTCTGGGGCCAACGTCCTGACTTTC; CDR3aa: CASSFRGLSSGANVLTF
j_gene: TRBJ2-7; abundance: .; v_gene: TRBV29-1; d_gene: TRBD1; CDR3nt: TGCAGCGCACTAGCCGGGACAGGGGTGGGCGAGCAGTACTTC; CDR3aa: CSALAGTGVGEQYF
j_gene: TRBJ2-1; abundance: .; v_gene: TRBV7-2; d_gene: TRBD2; CDR3nt: TGTGCCAGCAGCCCCCGCCAGCGGGGGGGCCTAAGTACAGAGACCCAGTTCTTC; CDR3aa: CASSPRQRGGLSTETQFF
j_gene: TRBJ1-2; abundance: .; v_gene: TRBV29-1; d_gene: .; CDR3nt: TGCAGCGTTCGAACGGACTATGGCTACACCTTC; CDR3aa: CSVRTDYGYTF
j_gene: TRBJ1-5; abundance: .; v_gene: TRBV5-5; d_gene: .; CDR3nt: TGTGCCAGCAGCTTGAAGGGTAATGGCAATCAGCCCCAGCATTTT; CDR3aa: CASSLKGNGNQPQHF
j_gene: TRBJ2-3; abundance: .; v_gene: TRBV27; d_gene: TRBD2; CDR3nt: TGTGCCAGCAGTCCCCTCGGTAGCGGGGGGGGATTGTGGGGGTCGCAGTATTTT; CDR3aa: CASSPLGSGGGLWGSQYF
j_gene: TRBJ2-5; abundance: .; v_gene: TRBV19; d_gene: .; CDR3nt: TGTGCCAGTAGTTTGCGAAAGGGATTCCAAGAGACCCAGTACTTC; CDR3aa: CASSLRKGFQETQYF
j_gene: TRBJ2-5; abundance: .; v_gene: TRBV29-1; d_gene: .; CDR3nt: TGCAGCGTCCGAAGGAGGGCCCAAGAGACCCAGTACTTC; CDR3aa: CSVRRRAQETQYF
j_gene: TRBJ1-2; abundance: .; v_gene: TRBV20-1; d_gene: TRBD1; CDR3nt: TGCAGTGCTAAGACAGGGACCGGAAACTATGGCTACACCTTC; CDR3aa: CSAKTGTGNYGYTF
j_gene: TRBJ2-5; abundance: few; v_gene: TRBV5-1; d_gene: .; CDR3nt: TGCGCCAGCAGCCCCGACTTTGACAGGAGAAAAGAGACCCAGTACTTC; CDR3aa: CASSPDFDRRKETQYF
j_gene: TRBJ2-5; abundance: few; v_gene: TRBV4-1; d_gene: .; CDR3nt: TGCGCCAGCAGCCAAGGTGGAGGGGGTGGGGAGACCCAGTACTTC; CDR3aa: CASSQGGGGGETQYF
j_gene: TRBJ2-1; abundance: .; v_gene: TRBV5-1; d_gene: TRBD2; CDR3nt: TGCGCCAGCAGCCCGGGGCTAGGCGGGGGATCCTACAATGAGCAGTTCTTC; CDR3aa: CASSPGLGGGSYNEQFF
j_gene: TRBJ2-4; abundance: few; v_gene: TRBV12-3/TRBV12-4; d_gene: .; CDR3nt: TGTGCCAGCGCCGAGGGGGCCAAAAACATTCAGTACTTC; CDR3aa: CASAEGAKNIQYF
j_gene: TRBJ2-3; abundance: .; v_gene: TRBV9; d_gene: TRBD1; CDR3nt: TGTGCCAGCAATCGGGACAGCGGTGGAACAGATACGCAGTATTTT; CDR3aa: CASNRDSGGTDTQYF
j_gene: TRBJ2-5; abundance: .; v_gene: TRBV28; d_gene: TRBD2; CDR3nt: TGTGCCAGCAGTCCCGGGGAAGGTAGCGGGGGGGCTTTGGAGACCCAGTACTTC; CDR3aa: CASSPGEGSGGALETQYF
j_gene: TRBJ2-5; abundance: few; v_gene: TRBV20-1; d_gene: .; CDR3nt: TGCAGTGCTAGAAGGGTGGGGGAAGAGACCCAGTACTTC; CDR3aa: CSARRVGEETQYF
j_gene: TRBJ2-3; abundance: .; v_gene: TRBV28; d_gene: TRBD2; CDR3nt: TGTGCCAGCAGCCCCTGGCGGGGGAGGTCAGATACGCAGTATTTT; CDR3aa: CASSPWRGRSDTQYF
j_gene: TRBJ1-2; abundance: .; v_gene: TRBV20-1; d_gene: .; CDR3nt: TGCAGTGCTAACCCCCAGGGTTATGGCTACACCTTC; CDR3aa: CSANPQGYGYTF
j_gene: TRBJ2-5; abundance: .; v_gene: TRBV7-9; d_gene: TRBD1; CDR3nt: TGTGCCAGCAGCACCCGGGACAGCAAACAAGAGACCCAGTACTTC; CDR3aa: CASSTRDSKQETQYF
j_gene: TRBJ2-7; abundance: .; v_gene: TRBV6-2/TRBV6-3; d_gene: TRBD2; CDR3nt: TGTGCCAGCAGTTACTCGGGACTAATCCACGAGCAGTACTTC; CDR3aa: CASSYSGLIHEQYF
j_gene: TRBJ2-1; abundance: .; v_gene: TRBV6-1; d_gene: .; CDR3nt: TGTGCCAGCAGTGAAACCCCGAGCGCCTACAATGAGCAGTTCTTC; CDR3aa: CASSETPSAYNEQFF
j_gene: TRBJ2-3; abundance: few; v_gene: TRBV5-1; d_gene: .; CDR3nt: TGCGCCAGCAGCACACTTGGCGGGGGCCCCCCAGATACGCAGTATTTT; CDR3aa: CASSTLGGGPPDTQYF
j_gene: TRBJ2-7; abundance: many; v_gene: TRBV5-6; d_gene: .; CDR3nt: TGTGCCAGCAGCTTCCTGACGGACTCCTACGAGCAGTACTTC; CDR3aa: CASSFLTDSYEQYF
j_gene: TRBJ1-5; abundance: .; v_gene: TRBV4-3; d_gene: .; CDR3nt: TGCGCCAGCAGCCCCTCCCCCGCTCAGCCCCAGCATTTT; CDR3aa: CASSPSPAQPQHF
j_gene: TRBJ2-1; abundance: few; v_gene: TRBV9; d_gene: TRBD1; CDR3nt: TGTGCCAGCAGCGTAGCTGACGGGACAGCTGCTTCGGAGCAGTTCTTC; CDR3aa: CASSVADGTAASEQFF
j_gene: TRBJ2-3; abundance: .; v_gene: TRBV11-2; d_gene: TRBD2; CDR3nt: TGTGCCAGCAGCTTAGTGGGGACTAGCGGGGGATGCACAGATACGCAGTATTTT; CDR3aa: CASSLVGTSGGCTDTQYF
j_gene: TRBJ2-3; abundance: .; v_gene: TRBV7-2; d_gene: TRBD2; CDR3nt: TGTGCCAGCAGCCAAGGATATAGCGGGGGGAGGGCAGATACGCAGTATTTT; CDR3aa: CASSQGYSGGRADTQYF
j_gene: TRBJ2-1; abundance: few; v_gene: TRBV5-1; d_gene: TRBD1; CDR3nt: TGCGCCAGCAGCTCCGTGGACAGGGGGCGAGGCCATGAGCAGTTCTTC; CDR3aa: CASSSVDRGRGHEQFF
j_gene: TRBJ2-3; abundance: .; v_gene: TRBV9; d_gene: .; CDR3nt: TGTGCCAGCAGCGTAGGGGCGCGGGGACCTTGGGATACGCAGTATTTT; CDR3aa: CASSVGARGPWDTQYF
j_gene: TRBJ1-5; abundance: .; v_gene: TRBV6-7; d_gene: .; CDR3nt: TGTGCCACCCCTGGGCCCCCCGAAGTCTATAGCAATCAGCCCCAGCATTTT; CDR3aa: CATPGPPEVYSNQPQHF
j_gene: TRBJ2-1; abundance: few; v_gene: TRBV6-5; d_gene: TRBD2; CDR3nt: TGTGCCAGCAGTTACCTTAGCGGGGGGTACAATGAGCAGTTCTTC; CDR3aa: CASSYLSGGYNEQFF
j_gene: TRBJ2-5; abundance: few; v_gene: TRBV7-8; d_gene: .; CDR3nt: TGTGCCAGCAGCTTAGCCCGGTCAGGGGTAGGGACCCAGTACTTC; CDR3aa: CASSLARSGVGTQYF